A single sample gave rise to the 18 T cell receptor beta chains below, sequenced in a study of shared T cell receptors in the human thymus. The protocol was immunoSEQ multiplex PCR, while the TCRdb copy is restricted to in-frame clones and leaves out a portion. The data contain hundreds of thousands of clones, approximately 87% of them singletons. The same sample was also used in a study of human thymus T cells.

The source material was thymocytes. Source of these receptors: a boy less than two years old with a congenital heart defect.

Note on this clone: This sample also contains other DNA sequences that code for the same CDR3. The CDR3: CASTRTGYNEKLFF. CDR3 bases: TGTGCCAGTACCCGGACAGGATATAATGAAAAACTGTTTTTT. The chain uses TRBV19 and TRBJ1-4, with 7 positions matching TRBD1. Losses at the gene ends were 7 bases for V and 4 bases for J; bases not matched to a gene: 6. CDR1 is LNHDA and CDR2 is SQIVND in the germline V gene (reference sequence). CDR3 length: 14 amino acids.

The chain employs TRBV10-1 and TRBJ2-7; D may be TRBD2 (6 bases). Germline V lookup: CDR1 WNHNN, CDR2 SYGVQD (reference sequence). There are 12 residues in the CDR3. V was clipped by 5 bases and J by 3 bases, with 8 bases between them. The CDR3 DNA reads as TGCGCCAGCAGTTCGGGACTCTACGAGCAGTACTTC. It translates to CASSSGLYEQYF.

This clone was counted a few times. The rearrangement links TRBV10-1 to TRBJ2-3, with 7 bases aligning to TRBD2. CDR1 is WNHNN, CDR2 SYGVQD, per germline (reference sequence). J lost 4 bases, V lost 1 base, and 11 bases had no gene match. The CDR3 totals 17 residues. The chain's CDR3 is CASSEYASWEGPDTQYF. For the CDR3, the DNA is TGCGCCAGCAGTGAGTATGCATCGTGGGAGGGCCCAGATACGCAGTATTTT.

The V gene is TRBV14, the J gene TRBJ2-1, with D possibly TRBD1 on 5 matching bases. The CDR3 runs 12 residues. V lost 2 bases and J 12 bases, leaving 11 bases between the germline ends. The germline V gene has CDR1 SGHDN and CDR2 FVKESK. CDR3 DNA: TGTGCCAGCAGCCAACCAGGGTCAGGGCAGTTCTTC. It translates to CASSQPGSGQFF.

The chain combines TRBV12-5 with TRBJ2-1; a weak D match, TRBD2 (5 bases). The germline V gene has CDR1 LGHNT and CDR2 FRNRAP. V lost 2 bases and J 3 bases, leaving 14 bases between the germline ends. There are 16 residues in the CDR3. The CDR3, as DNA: TGTGCTAGTGGTTTGTGGGAGCGACGAATCTACAATGAGCAGTTCTTC. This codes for CASGLWERRIYNEQFF.

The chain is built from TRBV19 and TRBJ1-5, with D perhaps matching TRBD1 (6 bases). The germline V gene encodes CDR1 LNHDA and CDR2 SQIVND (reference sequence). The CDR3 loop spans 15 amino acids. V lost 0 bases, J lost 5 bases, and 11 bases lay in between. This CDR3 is CASSIEDRSDQPQHF. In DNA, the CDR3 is TGTGCCAGTAGTATAGAAGACAGGTCCGATCAGCCCCAGCATTTT.

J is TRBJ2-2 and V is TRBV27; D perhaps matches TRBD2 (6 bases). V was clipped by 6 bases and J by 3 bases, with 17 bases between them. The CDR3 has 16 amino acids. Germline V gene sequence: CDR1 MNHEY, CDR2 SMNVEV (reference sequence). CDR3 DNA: TGTGCCAGCAGACCCCCACGGGAGCGAGACACCGGGGAGCTGTTTTTT. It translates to CASRPPRERDTGELFF.

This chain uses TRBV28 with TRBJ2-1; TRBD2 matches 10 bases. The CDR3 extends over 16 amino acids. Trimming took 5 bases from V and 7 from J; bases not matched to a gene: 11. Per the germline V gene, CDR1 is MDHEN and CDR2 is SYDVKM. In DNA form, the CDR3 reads TGTGCCAGCAGTCGGGACCTAGCGGGAGAGGGTAATGAGCAGTTCTTC. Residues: CASSRDLAGEGNEQFF. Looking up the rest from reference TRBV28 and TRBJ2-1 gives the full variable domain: DVKVTQSSRYLVKRTGEKVFLECVQDMDHENMFWYRQDPGLGLRLIYFSYDVKMKEKGDIPEGYSVSREKKERFSLILESASTNQTSMYLCASSRDLAGEGNEQFFGPGTRLTVL.

The CDR3 DNA sequence: TGTGCCAGTAGTATTTGGCTTACTAGCGCTCACAGCTCCTACGAGCAGTACTTC. This translates into CASSIWLTSAHSSYEQYF. The chain carries TRBV19 and TRBJ2-7, with 7 positions matching TRBD2. The CDR3 length is 18 residues. Germline lookup yields CDR1 LNHDA and CDR2 SQIVND (reference sequence). Trimming cost V 3 bases and J 0 bases; bases outside gene matches: 14.

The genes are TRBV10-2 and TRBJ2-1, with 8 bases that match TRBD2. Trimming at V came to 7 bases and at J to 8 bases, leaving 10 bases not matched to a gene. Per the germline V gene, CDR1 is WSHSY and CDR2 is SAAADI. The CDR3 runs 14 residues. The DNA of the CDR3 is TGCGCCAGCAAGGGGGAGCGGGAGTTCGATGAGCAGTTCTTC. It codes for CASKGEREFDEQFF.

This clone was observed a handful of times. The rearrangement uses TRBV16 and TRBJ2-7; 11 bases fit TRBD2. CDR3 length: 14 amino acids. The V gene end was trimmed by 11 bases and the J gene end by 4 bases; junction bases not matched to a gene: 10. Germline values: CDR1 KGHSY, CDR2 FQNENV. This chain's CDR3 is CAPGVASGRYEQYF. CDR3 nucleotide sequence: TGTGCCCCAGGGGTGGCTAGCGGGAGGTACGAGCAGTACTTC.

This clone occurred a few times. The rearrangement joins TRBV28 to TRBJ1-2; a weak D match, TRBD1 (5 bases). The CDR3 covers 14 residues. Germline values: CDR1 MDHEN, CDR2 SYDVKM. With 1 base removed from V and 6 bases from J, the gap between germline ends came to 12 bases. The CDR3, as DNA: TGTGCCAGCAGTTTATACCGCAGGGAGGATGGCTACACCTTC. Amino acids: CASSLYRREDGYTF.

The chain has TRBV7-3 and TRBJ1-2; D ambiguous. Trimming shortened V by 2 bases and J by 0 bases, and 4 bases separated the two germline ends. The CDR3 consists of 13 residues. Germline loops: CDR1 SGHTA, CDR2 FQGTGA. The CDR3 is CASSLYANYGYTF. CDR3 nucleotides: TGTGCCAGCAGCTTATATGCTAACTATGGCTACACCTTC.

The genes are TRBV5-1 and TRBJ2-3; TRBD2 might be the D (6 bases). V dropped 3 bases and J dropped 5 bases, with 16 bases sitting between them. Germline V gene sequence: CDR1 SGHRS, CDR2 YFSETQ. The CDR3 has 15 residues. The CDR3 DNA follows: TGCGCCAGCAGCTCCACCTGGGACGGGGGAGATACGCAGTATTTT. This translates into CASSSTWDGGDTQYF.

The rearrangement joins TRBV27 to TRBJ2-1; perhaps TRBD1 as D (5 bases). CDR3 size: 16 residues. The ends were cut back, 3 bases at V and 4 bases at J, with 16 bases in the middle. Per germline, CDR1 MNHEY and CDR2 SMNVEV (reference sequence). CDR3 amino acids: CASSFPGIKGYNEQFF. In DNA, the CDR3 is TGTGCCAGCAGTTTTCCCGGAATAAAGGGGTACAATGAGCAGTTCTTC.

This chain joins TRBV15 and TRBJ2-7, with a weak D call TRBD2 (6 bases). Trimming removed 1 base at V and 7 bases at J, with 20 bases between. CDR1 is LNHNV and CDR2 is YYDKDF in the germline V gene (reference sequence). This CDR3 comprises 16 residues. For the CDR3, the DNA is TGTGCCACCAGCAGAGGAAGGACCCCATCACGGGGGGAGCAGTACTTC. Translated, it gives CATSRGRTPSRGEQYF.

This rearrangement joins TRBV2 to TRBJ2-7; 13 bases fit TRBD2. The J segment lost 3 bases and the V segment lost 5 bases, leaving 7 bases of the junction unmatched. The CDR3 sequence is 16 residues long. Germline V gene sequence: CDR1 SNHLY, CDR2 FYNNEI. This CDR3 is CASSRTSGSEIYEQYF. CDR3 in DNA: TGTGCCAGCAGTCGGACTAGCGGGAGCGAAATCTACGAGCAGTACTTC.

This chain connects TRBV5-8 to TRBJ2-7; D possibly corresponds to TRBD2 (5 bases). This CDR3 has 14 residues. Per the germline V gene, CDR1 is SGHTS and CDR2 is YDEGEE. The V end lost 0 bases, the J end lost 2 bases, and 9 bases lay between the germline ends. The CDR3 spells CASSLGTGTYEQYF. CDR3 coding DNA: TGTGCCAGCAGCTTGGGGACTGGTACCTACGAGCAGTACTTC.